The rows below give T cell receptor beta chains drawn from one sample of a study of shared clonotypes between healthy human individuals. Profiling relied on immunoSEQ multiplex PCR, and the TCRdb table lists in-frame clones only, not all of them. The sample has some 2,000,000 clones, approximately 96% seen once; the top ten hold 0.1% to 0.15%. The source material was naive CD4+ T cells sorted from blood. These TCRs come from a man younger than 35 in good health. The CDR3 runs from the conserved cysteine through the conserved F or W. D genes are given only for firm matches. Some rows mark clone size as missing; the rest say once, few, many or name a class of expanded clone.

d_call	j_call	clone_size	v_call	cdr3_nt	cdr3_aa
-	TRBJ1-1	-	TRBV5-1	TGCGCCAGCAGCTTGGACCGAGGATTTGAAGCTTTCTTT	CASSLDRGFEAFF
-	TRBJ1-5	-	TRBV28	TGTGCCAGCAGTTCACAGGGAGGCAATCAGCCCCAGCATTTT	CASSSQGGNQPQHF
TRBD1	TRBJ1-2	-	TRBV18	TGTGCCAGCTCAACCGGGACAGGGATGGTAGGCTACACCTTC	CASSTGTGMVGYTF
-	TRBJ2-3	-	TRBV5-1	TGCGCCAGCACGCCCAGCGGTAGCACAGATACGCAGTATTTT	CASTPSGSTDTQYF
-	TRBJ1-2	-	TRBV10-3	TGTGCCATCAGTGAGTCTGAATGGTCTCCTGCGCAGGGTGCCCGAGGCTACACCTTC	CAISESEWSPAQGARGYTF
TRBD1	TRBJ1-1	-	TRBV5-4	TGTGCCAGCAGCTTGGCGCCTCAGGGGGCTAACACTGAAGCTTTCTTT	CASSLAPQGANTEAFF
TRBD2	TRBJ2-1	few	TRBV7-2	TGTGCCAGCAGCTTAGGGGGCGGGACTAGCGGCTGGAGACAGTTCTTC	CASSLGGGTSGWRQFF
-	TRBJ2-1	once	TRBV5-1	TGCGCCAGCAGCTTGATAGGCCAGATCAATGAGCAGTTCTTC	CASSLIGQINEQFF
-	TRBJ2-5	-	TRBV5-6	TGTGCCAGCAGCTTGGTGGAAGTGGTGTACCAAGAGACCCAGTACTTC	CASSLVEVVYQETQYF
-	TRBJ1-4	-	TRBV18	TGTGCCAGCTCACTTGCGTATAGTGATAATGAAAAACTGTTTTTT	CASSLAYSDNEKLFF
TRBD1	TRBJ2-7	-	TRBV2	TGTGCCAGCAGTCGGGGACAGGGCTACGAGCAGTACTTC	CASSRGQGYEQYF
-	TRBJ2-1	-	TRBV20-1	TGCAGCCCTGCGGGGTCTGGGGAGCAGTTCTTC	CSPAGSGEQFF
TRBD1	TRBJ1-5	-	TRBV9	TGTGCCAGCAGCGTAGGGACAGGGGGAGCTCAGCCCCAGCATTTT	CASSVGTGGAQPQHF
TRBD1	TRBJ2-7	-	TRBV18	TGTGCCAGCTCACCATTTCCAGGGGGTTACGAGCAGTACTTC	CASSPFPGGYEQYF
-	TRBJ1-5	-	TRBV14	TGTGCCAGCAGCCAAGGTCGCAATCAGCCCCAGCATTTT	CASSQGRNQPQHF
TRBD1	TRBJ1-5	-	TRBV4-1	TGCGCCAGCAGCCCGGACAGGTTCAGTCAGCCCCAGCATTTT	CASSPDRFSQPQHF
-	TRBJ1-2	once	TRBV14	TGTGCCAGCAGCCCAGACCTTGGGCAGGTGGGCGGCTACACCTTC	CASSPDLGQVGGYTF
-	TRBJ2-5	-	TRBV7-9	TGTGCCAGCAGTCAACTCTGGGGAGAGACCCAGTACTTC	CASSQLWGETQYF
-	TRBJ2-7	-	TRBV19	TGTGCCACGGGAGTTACCTACGAGCAGTACTTC	CATGVTYEQYF
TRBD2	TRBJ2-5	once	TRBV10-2	TGCGCCAGCAGTGACTCTAGCGGGGAAGAGACCCAGTACTTC	CASSDSSGEETQYF
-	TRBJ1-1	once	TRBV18	TGTGCCAGCTCACCAATAAACATGGCAGGGAACACTGAAGCTTTCTTT	CASSPINMAGNTEAFF
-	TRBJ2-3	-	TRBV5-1	TGCGCCAGCAGCTCAGACACCTACACAGATACGCAGTATTTT	CASSSDTYTDTQYF
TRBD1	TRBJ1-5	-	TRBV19	TGTGCCAGTAGTTCTTTGACAGGGGGCATGGTTCAGCCCCAGCATTTT	CASSSLTGGMVQPQHF
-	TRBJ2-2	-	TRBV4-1	TGCGCCAGCAGCCAACTCCTCATAGGGGCGACCGGGGAGCTGTTTTTT	CASSQLLIGATGELFF
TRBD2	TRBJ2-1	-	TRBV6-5	TGTGCCAGCAGGCCAGCGGGAGGGCCAACTGAGCAGTTCTTC	CASRPAGGPTEQFF